Listed below are T cell receptor beta chains from one sample, sequenced in a study of neurological immune-mediated disorders. TCRdb ran MiXCR on the 5' RACE reads and lists one entry per CDR3 protein. The sample has tens of thousands of distinct CDR3 sequences, around 10% seen once. What was sequenced was PBMCs. The receptors were gathered from a male donor with HTLV-1-associated myelopathy (HAM/TSP). Both conserved end residues are part of each CDR3. Each record gives: J gene, V gene, clone size, D gene, CDR3 DNA, CDR3 protein. The D gene is left open where the match is weak. Only some rows state a clone size, as once, few, many or a class for expanded clones.

j_call: TRBJ2-3
v_call: TRBV12-3/TRBV12-4
clone_size: many
d_call: .
cdr3_nt: TGTGCCAGCAGACCGGGACAGTTCTTTGGAGGGGATCTCCCGTCAGATACGCAGTATTTT
cdr3_aa: CASRPGQFFGGDLPSDTQYF

j_call: TRBJ1-1
v_call: TRBV28
clone_size: many
d_call: .
cdr3_nt: TGTGCCAGCAGTCAGACACGATCGAACACTGAAGCTTTCTTT
cdr3_aa: CASSQTRSNTEAFF

j_call: TRBJ1-6
v_call: TRBV6-2/TRBV6-3
clone_size: many
d_call: .
cdr3_nt: TGTGCCAGCAGGAACCCGGGGAATTCACCCCTCCACTTT
cdr3_aa: CASRNPGNSPLHF

j_call: TRBJ1-1
v_call: TRBV6-5
clone_size: many
d_call: .
cdr3_nt: TGTGCCAGCAGAATGGACGGGAACACTGAAGCTTTCTTT
cdr3_aa: CASRMDGNTEAFF

j_call: TRBJ2-7
v_call: TRBV7-6
clone_size: few
d_call: TRBD1
cdr3_nt: TGTGCCAGCAGCTTAGTTCCGGGACAGCAGGACGAGCAGTACTTC
cdr3_aa: CASSLVPGQQDEQYF

j_call: TRBJ2-2
v_call: TRBV7-8
clone_size: many
d_call: .
cdr3_nt: TGTGCCAGCAGCTTAGCGGGGGGGCCCACCGGGGAGCTGTTTTTT
cdr3_aa: CASSLAGGPTGELFF

j_call: TRBJ2-5
v_call: TRBV7-2
clone_size: many
d_call: .
cdr3_nt: TGTGCCAGCAGCTTATCTATGGGCAGACAAGAGACCCAGTACTTC
cdr3_aa: CASSLSMGRQETQYF

j_call: TRBJ2-7
v_call: TRBV6-1
clone_size: many
d_call: TRBD1
cdr3_nt: TGTGCCAGCAGTCTCAGGACAGGTTTCTACGAGCAGTACTTC
cdr3_aa: CASSLRTGFYEQYF

j_call: TRBJ2-3
v_call: TRBV7-2
clone_size: many
d_call: TRBD2
cdr3_nt: TGTGCCAGCAGCCTGGGGACTAGCGCAGATACGCAGTATTTT
cdr3_aa: CASSLGTSADTQYF

j_call: TRBJ2-5
v_call: TRBV5-4
clone_size: few
d_call: TRBD2
cdr3_nt: TGTGCCAGCAGCTGGACACTAGCGGGGGGGCCAGAGACCCAGTACTTC
cdr3_aa: CASSWTLAGGPETQYF

j_call: TRBJ2-1
v_call: TRBV5-1
clone_size: .
d_call: .
cdr3_nt: TGCGCCAGCAGCCAAGGGGGGGGGTCAACCCCCCACTTC
cdr3_aa: CASSQGGGSTPHF